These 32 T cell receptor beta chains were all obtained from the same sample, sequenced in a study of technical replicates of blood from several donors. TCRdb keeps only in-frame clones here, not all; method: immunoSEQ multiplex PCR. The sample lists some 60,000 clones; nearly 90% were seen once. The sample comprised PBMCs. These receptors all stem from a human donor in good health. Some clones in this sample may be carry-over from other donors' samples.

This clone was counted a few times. The CDR3 nucleotides are TGTGCCAGCAGCCGGGGACAGGGTGGGGATGAGCAGTTCTTC. This gives the protein CASSRGQGGDEQFF. V usage is TRBV7-7 and J usage is TRBJ2-1, with 9 bases that match TRBD1. CDR1 and CDR2 from the germline V gene are SSHAT and FNYEAQ (reference sequence). V lost 5 bases, J lost 8 bases, and 7 bases stayed unmatched. The CDR3 sequence is 14 residues long.

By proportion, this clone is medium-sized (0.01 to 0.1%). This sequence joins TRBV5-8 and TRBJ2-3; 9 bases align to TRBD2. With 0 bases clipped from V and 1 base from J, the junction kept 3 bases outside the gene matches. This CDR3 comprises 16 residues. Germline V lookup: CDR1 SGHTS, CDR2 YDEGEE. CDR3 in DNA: TGTGCCAGCAGCTTGGACGGCGGGAGGGGCACAGATACGCAGTATTTT. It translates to CASSLDGGRGTDTQYF.

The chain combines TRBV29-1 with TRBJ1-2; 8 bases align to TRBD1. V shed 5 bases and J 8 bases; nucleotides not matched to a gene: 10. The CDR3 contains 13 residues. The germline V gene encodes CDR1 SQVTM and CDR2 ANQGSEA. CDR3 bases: TGCAGCGTTCCACGCAGGGGGCCTGTCGGCTACACCTTC. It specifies CSVPRRGPVGYTF.

Written as DNA, the CDR3 is TGTGCCAGCAGATCTTCGGGAGCCTCGACTGAAGCTTTCTTT. Translation: CASRSSGASTEAFF. The chain employs TRBV7-6 and TRBJ1-1, with no clear D. Germline V gene lookup returns CDR1 SGHVS and CDR2 FNYEAQ. With 6 bases removed from V and 5 bases from J, the gap between germline ends came to 16 bases. The CDR3 loop spans 14 amino acids.

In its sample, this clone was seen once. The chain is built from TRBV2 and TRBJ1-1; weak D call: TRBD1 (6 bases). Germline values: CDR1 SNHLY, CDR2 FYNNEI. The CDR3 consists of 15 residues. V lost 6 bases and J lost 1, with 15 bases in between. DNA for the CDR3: TGTGCCAGCAGGCTTGACAGGACCCCGAACACTGAAGCTTTCTTT. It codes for CASRLDRTPNTEAFF.

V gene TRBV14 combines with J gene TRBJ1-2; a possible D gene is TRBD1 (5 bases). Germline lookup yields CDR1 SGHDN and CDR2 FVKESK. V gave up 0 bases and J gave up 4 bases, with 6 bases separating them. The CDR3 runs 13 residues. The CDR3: CASSQDRVYGYTF. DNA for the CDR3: TGTGCCAGCAGCCAAGACAGGGTCTATGGCTACACCTTC.

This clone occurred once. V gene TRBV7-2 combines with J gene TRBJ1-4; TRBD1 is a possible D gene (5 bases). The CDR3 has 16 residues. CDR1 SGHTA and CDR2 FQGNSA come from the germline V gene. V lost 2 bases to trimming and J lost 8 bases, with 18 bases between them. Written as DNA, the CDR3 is TGTGCCAGCAGCTTATTGCACGGCCCTAAGGGGGAAAAACTGTTTTTT. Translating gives CASSLLHGPKGEKLFF.

CDR3 in amino acids: CASSQFSGNTIYF. The CDR3 nucleotides read TGTGCCAGTAGTCAATTCTCTGGAAACACCATATATTTT. The J gene is TRBJ1-3, the V gene TRBV19; the D is unclear. CDR1 is LNHDA, CDR2 SQIVND, per germline (reference sequence). Trimming took off 5 bases at V and 0 bases at J, with 5 bases between the two ends. This CDR3 has 13 residues. Looking up the rest from reference TRBV19 and TRBJ1-3 gives the full variable domain: DGGITQSPKYLFRKEGQNVTLSCEQNLNHDAMYWYRQDPGQGLRLIYYSQIVNDFQKGDIAEGYSVSREKKESFPLTVTSAQKNPTAFYLCASSQFSGNTIYFGEGSWLTVV.

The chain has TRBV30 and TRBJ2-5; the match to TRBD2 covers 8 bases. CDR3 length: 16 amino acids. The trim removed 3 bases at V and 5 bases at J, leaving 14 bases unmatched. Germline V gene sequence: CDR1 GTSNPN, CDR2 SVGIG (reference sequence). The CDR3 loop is CAWRPWTPREGETQYF. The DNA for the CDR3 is TGTGCCTGGAGGCCTTGGACACCCCGGGAGGGGGAGACCCAGTACTTC.

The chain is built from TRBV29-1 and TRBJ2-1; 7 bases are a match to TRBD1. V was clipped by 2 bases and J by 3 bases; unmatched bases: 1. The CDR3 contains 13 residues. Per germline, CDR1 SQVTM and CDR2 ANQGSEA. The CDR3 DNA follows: TGCAGCGTTGAAAGGGACAGCTACAATGAGCAGTTCTTC. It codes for CSVERDSYNEQFF.

CDR3 nucleotide sequence: TGTGCCAGTAGTATCAGAGGGTTGGATGGCTACACCTTC. Its protein product is CASSIRGLDGYTF. The V and J genes are TRBV19 and TRBJ1-2, with D unresolved. The ends were cut back, 3 bases at V and 6 bases at J, with 11 bases in the middle. The CDR3 contains 13 residues. Germline-derived CDR1 and CDR2 are LNHDA and SQIVND (reference sequence).

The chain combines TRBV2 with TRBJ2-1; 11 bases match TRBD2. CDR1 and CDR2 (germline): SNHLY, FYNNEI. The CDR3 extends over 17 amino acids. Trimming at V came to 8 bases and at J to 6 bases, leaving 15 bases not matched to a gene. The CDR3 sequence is CASGITSGSLLANEQFF. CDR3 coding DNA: TGTGCCAGCGGGATCACTAGCGGGAGTTTACTCGCCAATGAGCAGTTCTTC.

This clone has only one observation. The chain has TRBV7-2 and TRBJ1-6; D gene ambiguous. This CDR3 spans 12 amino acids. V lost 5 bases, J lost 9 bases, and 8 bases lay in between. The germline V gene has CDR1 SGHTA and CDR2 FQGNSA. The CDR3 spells CASSRTSSPLHF. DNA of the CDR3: TGTGCCAGCAGCCGCACAAGTTCACCCCTCCACTTT.

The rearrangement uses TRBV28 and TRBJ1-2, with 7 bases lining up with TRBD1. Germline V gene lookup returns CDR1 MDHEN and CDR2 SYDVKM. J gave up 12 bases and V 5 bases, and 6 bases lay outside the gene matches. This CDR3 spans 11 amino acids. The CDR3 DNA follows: TGTGCCAGCAGTGTAACAGGGGCCCACACCTTC. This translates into CASSVTGAHTF.

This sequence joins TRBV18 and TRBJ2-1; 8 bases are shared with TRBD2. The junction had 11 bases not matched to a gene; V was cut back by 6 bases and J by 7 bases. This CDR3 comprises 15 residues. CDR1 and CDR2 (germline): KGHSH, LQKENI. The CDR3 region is CASSPGAGGGNEQFF. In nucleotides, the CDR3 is TGTGCCAGCTCCCCTGGGGCGGGAGGAGGGAATGAGCAGTTCTTC.

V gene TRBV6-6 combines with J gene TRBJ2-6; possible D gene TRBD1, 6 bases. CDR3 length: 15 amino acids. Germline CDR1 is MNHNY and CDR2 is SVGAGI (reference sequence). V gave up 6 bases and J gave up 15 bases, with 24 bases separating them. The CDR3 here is CASSPRQADLSRLTF. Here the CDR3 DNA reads TGTGCCAGCAGCCCTCGACAGGCGGACCTCTCTCGCCTGACTTTC.

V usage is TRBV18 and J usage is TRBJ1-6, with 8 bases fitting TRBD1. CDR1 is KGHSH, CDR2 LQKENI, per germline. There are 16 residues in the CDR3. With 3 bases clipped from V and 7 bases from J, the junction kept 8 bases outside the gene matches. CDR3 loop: CASSPPEQGANSPLHF. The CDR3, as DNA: TGTGCCAGCTCACCGCCCGAGCAGGGGGCAAATTCACCCCTCCACTTT.

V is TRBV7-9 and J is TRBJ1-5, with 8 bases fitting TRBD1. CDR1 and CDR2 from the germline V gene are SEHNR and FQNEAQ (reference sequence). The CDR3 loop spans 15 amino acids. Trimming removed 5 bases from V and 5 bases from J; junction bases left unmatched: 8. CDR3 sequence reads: CASSRGTGLDQPQHF. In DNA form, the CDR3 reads TGTGCCAGCAGCCGGGGGACAGGACTGGATCAGCCCCAGCATTTT.

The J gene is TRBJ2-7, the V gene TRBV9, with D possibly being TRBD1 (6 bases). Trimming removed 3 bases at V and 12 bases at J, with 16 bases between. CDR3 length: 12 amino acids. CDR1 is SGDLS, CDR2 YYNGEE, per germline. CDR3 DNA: TGTGCCAGCAGCGCCATGGACAGTGAGGTGTACTTC. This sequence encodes CASSAMDSEVYF. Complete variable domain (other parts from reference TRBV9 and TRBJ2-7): DSGVTQTPKHLITATGQRVTLRCSPRSGDLSVYWYQQSLDQGLQFLIQYYNGEERAKGNILERFSAQQFPDLHSELNLSSLELGDSALYFCASSAMDSEVYFGPGTRLTVT.

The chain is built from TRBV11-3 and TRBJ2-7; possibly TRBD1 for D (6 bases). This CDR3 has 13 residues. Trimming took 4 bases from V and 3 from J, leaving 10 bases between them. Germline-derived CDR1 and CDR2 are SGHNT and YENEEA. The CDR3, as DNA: TGTGCCAGCAGCTCCGGCAGGGGCTACGAGCAGTACTTC. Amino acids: CASSSGRGYEQYF.

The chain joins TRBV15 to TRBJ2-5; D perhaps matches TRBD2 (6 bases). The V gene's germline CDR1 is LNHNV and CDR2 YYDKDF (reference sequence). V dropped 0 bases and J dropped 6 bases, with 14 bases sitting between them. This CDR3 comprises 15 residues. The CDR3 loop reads CATSRDEEGMKTQYF. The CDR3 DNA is TGTGCCACCAGCAGAGATGAGGAGGGCATGAAGACCCAGTACTTC.

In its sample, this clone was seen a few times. CDR3 bases: TGTGCCACCTTTGACAGGTTACAAGAGACCCAGTACTTC. This sequence encodes CATFDRLQETQYF. The chain combines TRBV19 with TRBJ2-5, with D possibly matching TRBD1 (6 bases). Trimming removed 10 bases from V and 2 bases from J, with 14 bases in between. The length of the CDR3 is 13 residues. CDR1 LNHDA and CDR2 SQIVND come from the germline V gene (reference sequence).

The CDR3 nucleotides read TGTGCCATCAGTGAGGGGCTAGCGGGAGCGAGGGGTTACGAGCAGTACTTC. Translated: CAISEGLAGARGYEQYF. This chain uses TRBV10-3 with TRBJ2-7; TRBD2 aligns across 10 bases. Germline V lookup: CDR1 ENHRY, CDR2 SYGVKD. This CDR3 comprises 17 residues. V dropped 2 bases and J dropped 4; count of bases not matched to a gene: 11.

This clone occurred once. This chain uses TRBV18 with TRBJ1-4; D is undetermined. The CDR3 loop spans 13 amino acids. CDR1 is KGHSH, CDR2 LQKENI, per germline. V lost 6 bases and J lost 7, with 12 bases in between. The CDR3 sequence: CASSPSQVEKLFF. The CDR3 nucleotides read TGTGCCAGCTCCCCGTCTCAGGTTGAAAAACTGTTTTTT.

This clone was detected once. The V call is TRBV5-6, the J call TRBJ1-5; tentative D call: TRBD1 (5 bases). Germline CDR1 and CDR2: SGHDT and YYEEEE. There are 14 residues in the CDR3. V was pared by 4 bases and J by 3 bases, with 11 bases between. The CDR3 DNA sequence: TGTGCCAGCAGCCACTGGGGCCCCAATCAGCCCCAGCATTTT. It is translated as CASSHWGPNQPQHF.

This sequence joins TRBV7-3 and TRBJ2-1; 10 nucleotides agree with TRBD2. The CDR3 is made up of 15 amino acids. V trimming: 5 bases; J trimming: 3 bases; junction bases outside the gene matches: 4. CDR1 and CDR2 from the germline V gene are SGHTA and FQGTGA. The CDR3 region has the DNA TGTGCCAGCAGCCCAACTAGCGGGGACTACAATGAGCAGTTCTTC. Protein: CASSPTSGDYNEQFF.

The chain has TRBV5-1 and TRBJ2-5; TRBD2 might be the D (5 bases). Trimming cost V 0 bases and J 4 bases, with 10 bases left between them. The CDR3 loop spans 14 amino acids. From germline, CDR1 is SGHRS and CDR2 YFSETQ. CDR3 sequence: CASSLELGGETQYF. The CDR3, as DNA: TGCGCCAGCAGCTTGGAACTAGGAGGAGAGACCCAGTACTTC.

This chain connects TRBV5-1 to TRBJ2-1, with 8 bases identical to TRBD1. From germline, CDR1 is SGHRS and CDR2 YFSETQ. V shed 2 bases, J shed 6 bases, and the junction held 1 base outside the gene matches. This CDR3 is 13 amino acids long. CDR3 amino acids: CASSFTGGNEQFF. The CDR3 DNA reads TGCGCCAGCAGCTTCACAGGGGGCAATGAGCAGTTCTTC.

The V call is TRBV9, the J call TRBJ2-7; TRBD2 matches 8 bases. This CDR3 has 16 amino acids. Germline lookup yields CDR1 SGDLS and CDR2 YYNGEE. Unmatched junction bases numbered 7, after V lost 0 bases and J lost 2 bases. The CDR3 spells CASSVGFGGAPYEQYF. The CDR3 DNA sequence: TGTGCCAGCAGCGTAGGGTTCGGGGGGGCCCCCTACGAGCAGTACTTC.

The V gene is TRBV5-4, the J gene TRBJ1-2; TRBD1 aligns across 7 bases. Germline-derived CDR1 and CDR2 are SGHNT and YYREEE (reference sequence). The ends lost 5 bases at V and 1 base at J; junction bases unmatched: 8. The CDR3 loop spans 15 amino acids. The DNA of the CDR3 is TGTGCCAGCAGTAAAACCGGGACAGTTAACTATGGCTACACCTTC. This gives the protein CASSKTGTVNYGYTF.

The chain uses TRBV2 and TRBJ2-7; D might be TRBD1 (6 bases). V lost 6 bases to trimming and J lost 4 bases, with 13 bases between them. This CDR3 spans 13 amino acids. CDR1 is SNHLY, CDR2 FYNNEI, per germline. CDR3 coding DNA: TGTGCCAGCAGCGAGAATACAGGGTACGAGCAGTACTTC. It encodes CASSENTGYEQYF.

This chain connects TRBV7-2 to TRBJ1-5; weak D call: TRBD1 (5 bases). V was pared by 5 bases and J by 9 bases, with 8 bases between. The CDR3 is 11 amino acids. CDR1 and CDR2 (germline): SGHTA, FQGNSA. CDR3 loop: CASSQGGPQHF. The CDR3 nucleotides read TGTGCCAGCAGCCAGGGCGGGCCCCAGCATTTT.